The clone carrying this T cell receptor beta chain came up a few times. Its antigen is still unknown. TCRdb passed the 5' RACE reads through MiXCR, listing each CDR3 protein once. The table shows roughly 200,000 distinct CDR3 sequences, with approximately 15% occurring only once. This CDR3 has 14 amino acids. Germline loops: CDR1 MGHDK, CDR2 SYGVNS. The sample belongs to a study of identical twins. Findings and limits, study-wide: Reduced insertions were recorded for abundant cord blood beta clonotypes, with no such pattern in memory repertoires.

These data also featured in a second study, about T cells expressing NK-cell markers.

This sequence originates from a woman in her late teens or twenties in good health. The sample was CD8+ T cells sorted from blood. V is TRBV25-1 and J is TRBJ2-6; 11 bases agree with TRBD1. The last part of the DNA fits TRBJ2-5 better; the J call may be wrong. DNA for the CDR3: TGTGCCAGCAGTGATTGGGACAGGGGGGAGACCCAGTACTTC. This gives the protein CASSDWDRGETQYF.